This TCR beta chain was observed in a study of cytomegalovirus exposure and HLA in healthy donors. This PCR relied on a set of 60 Vbeta primers and 13 Jbeta primers. Only in-frame clones appear in the TCRdb table, and some are missing; sequencing was by immunoSEQ multiplex PCR. The profile shows about 160,000 clones, less than 90% of them singletons. V gave up 2 bases and J gave up 5 bases, with 14 bases separating them. CDR1 and CDR2 (germline): GTSNPN, SVGIG (reference sequence). This CDR3 is 14 amino acids long. Healthy bone marrow donors made up the donors. V usage is TRBV30 and J usage is TRBJ2-3, with a possible D match to TRBD1 (5 bases). The sequenced material came from PBMCs. The TCR comes from a male donor in good health and CMV-seropositive. The CDR3 spells CAWSPLGAQDTQYF. The CDR3 DNA sequence: TGTGCCTGGAGTCCCTTAGGGGCCCAAGATACGCAGTATTTT.